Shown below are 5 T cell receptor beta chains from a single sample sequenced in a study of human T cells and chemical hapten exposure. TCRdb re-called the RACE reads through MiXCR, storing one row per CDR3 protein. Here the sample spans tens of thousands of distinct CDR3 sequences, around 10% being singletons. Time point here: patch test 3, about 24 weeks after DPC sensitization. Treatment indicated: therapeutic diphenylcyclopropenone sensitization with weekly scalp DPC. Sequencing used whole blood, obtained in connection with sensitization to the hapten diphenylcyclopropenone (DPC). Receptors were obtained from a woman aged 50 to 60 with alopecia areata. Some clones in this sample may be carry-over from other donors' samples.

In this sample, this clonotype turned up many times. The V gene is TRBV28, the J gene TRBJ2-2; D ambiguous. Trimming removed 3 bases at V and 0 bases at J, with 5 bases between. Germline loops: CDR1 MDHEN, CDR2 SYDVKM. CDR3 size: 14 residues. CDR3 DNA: TGTGCCAGCAGTTTCCATGCGAACACCGGGGAGCTGTTTTTT. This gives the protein CASSFHANTGELFF.

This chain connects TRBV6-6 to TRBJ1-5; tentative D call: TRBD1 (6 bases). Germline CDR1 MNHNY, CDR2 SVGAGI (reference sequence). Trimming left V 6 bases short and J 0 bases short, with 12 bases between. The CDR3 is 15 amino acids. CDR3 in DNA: TGTGCCAGCAGGTCGACAGGAGGTAGCAATCAGCCCCAGCATTTT. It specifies CASRSTGGSNQPQHF.

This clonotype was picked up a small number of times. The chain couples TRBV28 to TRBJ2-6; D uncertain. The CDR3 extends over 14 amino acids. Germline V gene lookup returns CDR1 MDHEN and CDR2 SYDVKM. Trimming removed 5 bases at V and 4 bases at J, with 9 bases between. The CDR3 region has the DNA TGTGCCAGCAGTGCGGTATCCGGGGCCAACGTCCTGACTTTC. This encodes CASSAVSGANVLTF.

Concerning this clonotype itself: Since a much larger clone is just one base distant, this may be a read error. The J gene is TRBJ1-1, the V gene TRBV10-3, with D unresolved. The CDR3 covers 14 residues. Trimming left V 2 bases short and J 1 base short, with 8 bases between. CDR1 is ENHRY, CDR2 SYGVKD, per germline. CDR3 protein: CAISEPNRNTEAFF. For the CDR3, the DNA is TGTGCCATCAGTGAGCCGAACAGGAACACTGAAGCTTTCTTT.

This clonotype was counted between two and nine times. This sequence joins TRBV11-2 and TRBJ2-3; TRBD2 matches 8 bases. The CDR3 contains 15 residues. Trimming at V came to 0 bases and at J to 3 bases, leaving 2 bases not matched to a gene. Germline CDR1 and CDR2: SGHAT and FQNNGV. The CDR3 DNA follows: TGTGCCAGCAGCTTAGAAGAGCGGGGGACAGATACGCAGTATTTT. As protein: CASSLEERGTDTQYF.